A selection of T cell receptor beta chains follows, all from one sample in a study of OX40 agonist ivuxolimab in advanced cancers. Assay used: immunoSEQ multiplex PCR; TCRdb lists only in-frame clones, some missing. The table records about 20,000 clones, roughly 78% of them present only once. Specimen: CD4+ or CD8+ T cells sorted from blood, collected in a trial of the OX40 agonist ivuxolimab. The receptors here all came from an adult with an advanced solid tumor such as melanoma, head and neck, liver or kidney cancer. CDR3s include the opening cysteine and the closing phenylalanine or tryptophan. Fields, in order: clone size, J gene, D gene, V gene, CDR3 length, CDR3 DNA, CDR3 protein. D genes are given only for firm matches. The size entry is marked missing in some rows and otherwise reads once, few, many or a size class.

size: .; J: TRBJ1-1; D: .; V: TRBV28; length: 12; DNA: TGTGCCAGCAGTTTATCGGCTCTGGAAGCTTTCTTT; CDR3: CASSLSALEAFF
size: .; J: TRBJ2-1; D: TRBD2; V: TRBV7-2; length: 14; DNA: TGTGCCAGCAGCCATGGGACTAGCGGGAATGAGCAGTTCTTC; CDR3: CASSHGTSGNEQFF
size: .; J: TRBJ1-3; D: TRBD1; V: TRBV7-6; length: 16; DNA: TGTGCCAGCAGCTTAGGTCCGGGACAGGCTGGAAACACCATATATTTT; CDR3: CASSLGPGQAGNTIYF
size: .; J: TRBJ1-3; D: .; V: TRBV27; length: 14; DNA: TGTGCCAGCAAACTTGTCGGGTACGGAAACACCATATATTTT; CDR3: CASKLVGYGNTIYF
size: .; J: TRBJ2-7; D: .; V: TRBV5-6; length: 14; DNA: TGTGCCAGCAGCTTGGACGGGGTTATGGACGAGCAGTACTTC; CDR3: CASSLDGVMDEQYF
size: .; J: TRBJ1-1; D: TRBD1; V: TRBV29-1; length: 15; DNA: TGCAGCGTTGGTAGCGGGACAGGGGGGAACACTGAAGCTTTCTTT; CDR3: CSVGSGTGGNTEAFF
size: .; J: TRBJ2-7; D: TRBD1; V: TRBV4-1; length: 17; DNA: TGCGCCAGCAGCCAAGGGGCTCCGGGACAGGGTACCCACGAGCAGTACTTC; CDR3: CASSQGAPGQGTHEQYF
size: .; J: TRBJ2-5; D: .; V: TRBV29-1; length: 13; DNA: TGCAGCGTAGGGGGGGCACCCCAAGAGACCCAGTACTTC; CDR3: CSVGGAPQETQYF
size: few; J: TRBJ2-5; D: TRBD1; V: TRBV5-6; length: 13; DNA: TGTGCCAGCAGCGGCTACAGGGGTGAGACCCAGTACTTC; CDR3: CASSGYRGETQYF
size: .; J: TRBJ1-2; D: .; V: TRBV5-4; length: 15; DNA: TGTGCCAGCAGCCCGTGGGGGCAGAAGCCGTATGGCTACACCTTC; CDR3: CASSPWGQKPYGYTF
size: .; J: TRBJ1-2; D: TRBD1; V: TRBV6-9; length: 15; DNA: TGTGCCAGCATACACGGGACAGGGAGCGTCGAGGGCTACACCTTC; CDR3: CASIHGTGSVEGYTF
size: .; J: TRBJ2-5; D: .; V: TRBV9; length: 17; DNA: TGTGCCAGCAGCGTAGATCCTTCCGGAGGGGCCCAAGAGACCCAGTACTTC; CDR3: CASSVDPSGGAQETQYF
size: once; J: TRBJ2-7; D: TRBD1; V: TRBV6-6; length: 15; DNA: TGTGCCAGCAGTTACTCGGGGGACAGGGTCGACGAGCAGTACTTC; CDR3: CASSYSGDRVDEQYF
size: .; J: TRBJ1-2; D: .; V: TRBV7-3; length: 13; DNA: TGTGCCAGCAGCTTAACAGCGGGGAATGGCTACACCTTC; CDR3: CASSLTAGNGYTF
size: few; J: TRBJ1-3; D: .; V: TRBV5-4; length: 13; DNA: TGTGCCAGCAGCATTCAGGGCGAAAACACCATATATTTT; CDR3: CASSIQGENTIYF
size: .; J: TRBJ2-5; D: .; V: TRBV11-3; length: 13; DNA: TGTGCCAGCAGCCAGACGAGCCAAGAGACCCAGTACTTC; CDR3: CASSQTSQETQYF
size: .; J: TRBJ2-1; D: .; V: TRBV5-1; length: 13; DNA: TGCGCCAGCAGCTTGGCCGCGGCCAGGGAGCAGTTCTTC; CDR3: CASSLAAAREQFF
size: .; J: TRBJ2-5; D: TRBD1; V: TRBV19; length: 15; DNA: TGTGCCAGTAGTGAGACAGGGGGCAGACGAGAGACCCAGTACTTC; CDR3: CASSETGGRRETQYF
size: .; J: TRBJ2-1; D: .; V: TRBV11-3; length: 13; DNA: TGTGCCAGCAGCACCCGCCCCTACAATGAGCAGTTCTTC; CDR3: CASSTRPYNEQFF
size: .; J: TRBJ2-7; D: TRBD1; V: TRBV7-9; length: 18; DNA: TGTGCCAGCCTGGAATCCGGGACAGGGGGCGCAAGGTCCCGCGAGCAGTACTTC; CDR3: CASLESGTGGARSREQYF
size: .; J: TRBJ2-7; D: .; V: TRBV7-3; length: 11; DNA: TGTGCCAGCAGCTCTTGGGCTGAGCAGTACTTC; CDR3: CASSSWAEQYF
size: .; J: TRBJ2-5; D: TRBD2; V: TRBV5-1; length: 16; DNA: TGCGCCAGCAGCTTCAGAGACGGGGGGGCCGGGGAGACCCAGTACTTC; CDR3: CASSFRDGGAGETQYF
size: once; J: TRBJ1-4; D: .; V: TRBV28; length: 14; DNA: TGTGCCAGCAGTCAACAGGGTATTAATGAAAAACTGTTTTTT; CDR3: CASSQQGINEKLFF
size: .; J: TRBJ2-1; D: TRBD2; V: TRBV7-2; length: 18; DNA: TGTGCCAGCAGCCCCAAGGTTCCGGGAGGCACTTCCTACAATGAGCAGTTCTTC; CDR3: CASSPKVPGGTSYNEQFF
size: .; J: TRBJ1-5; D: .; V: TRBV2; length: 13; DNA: TGTGCCAGCAGTGGAGGGGACAATCAGCCCCAGCATTTT; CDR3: CASSGGDNQPQHF
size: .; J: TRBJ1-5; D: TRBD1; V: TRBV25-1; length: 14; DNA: TGTGCCAGCAGCGGGACAGGGCCCACTCAGCCCCAGCATTTT; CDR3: CASSGTGPTQPQHF
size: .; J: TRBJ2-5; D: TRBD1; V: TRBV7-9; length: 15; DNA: TGTGCCAGCAGCTTAGATCGACAGGGGTGGGAGACCCAGTACTTC; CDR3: CASSLDRQGWETQYF
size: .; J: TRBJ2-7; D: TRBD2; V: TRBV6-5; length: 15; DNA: TGTGCCAGCAGTTCCTCCAGCGGGGGGTTCGGCGAGCAGTACTTC; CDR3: CASSSSSGGFGEQYF
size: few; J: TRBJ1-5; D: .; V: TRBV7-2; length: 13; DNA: TGTGCCAGCAGCTACAGGACGGATCAGCCCCAGCATTTT; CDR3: CASSYRTDQPQHF
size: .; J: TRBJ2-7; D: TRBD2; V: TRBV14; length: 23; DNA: TGTGCCAGCAGCCAAGATCTCGGTGGCAGGGCCTTTACCCGGCGGGAGGGCGTCTACGAGCAGTACTTC; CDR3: CASSQDLGGRAFTRREGVYEQYF
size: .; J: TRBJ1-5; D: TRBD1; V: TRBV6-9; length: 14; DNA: TGTGCCAGCAGTACAGGGGATGCAAATCAGCCCCAGCATTTT; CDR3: CASSTGDANQPQHF
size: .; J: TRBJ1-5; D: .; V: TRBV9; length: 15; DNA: TGTGCCAGCAGCGTAGAGGGGTTTAGCAATCAGCCCCAGCATTTT; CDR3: CASSVEGFSNQPQHF
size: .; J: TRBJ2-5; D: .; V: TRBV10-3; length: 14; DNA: TGTGCCATCAGTGAACGACCCGGCCAAGAGACCCAGTACTTC; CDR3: CAISERPGQETQYF
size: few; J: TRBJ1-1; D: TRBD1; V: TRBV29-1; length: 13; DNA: TGCAGCGTGCAAAGACAGGGGAACACTGAAGCTTTCTTT; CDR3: CSVQRQGNTEAFF
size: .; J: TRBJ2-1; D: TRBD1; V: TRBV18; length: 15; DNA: TGTGCCAGCTCACCACGGGGACAGGGAAATAATGAGCAGTTCTTC; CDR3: CASSPRGQGNNEQFF
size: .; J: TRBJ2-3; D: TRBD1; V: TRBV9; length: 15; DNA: TGTGCCAGCAGCCATTCCTTAGGGGGCGCAGATACGCAGTATTTT; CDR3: CASSHSLGGADTQYF
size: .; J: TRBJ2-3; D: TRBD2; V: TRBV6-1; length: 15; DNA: TGTGCCAGCAGATTCGGCGGGGGTAGCACAGATACGCAGTATTTT; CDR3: CASRFGGGSTDTQYF
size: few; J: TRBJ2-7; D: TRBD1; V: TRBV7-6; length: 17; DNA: TGTGCCAGCAGCTTAGCGGGGGCGGGACAGGGTGCATCCGAGCAGTACTTC; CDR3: CASSLAGAGQGASEQYF
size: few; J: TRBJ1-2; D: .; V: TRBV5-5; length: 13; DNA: TGCGCCAGCAGCCAAGAGGGGAACTATGGCTACACCTTC; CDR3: CASSQEGNYGYTF
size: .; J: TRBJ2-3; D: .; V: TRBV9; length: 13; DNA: TGTGCCAGCAGCGTAGCGGGAATGGATACGCAGTATTTT; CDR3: CASSVAGMDTQYF
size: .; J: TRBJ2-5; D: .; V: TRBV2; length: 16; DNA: TGTGCCAGCAGCAAGACTCGTACCCTGGGGGAAGAGACCCAGTACTTC; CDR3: CASSKTRTLGEETQYF
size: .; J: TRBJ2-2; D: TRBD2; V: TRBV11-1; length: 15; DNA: TGTGCCAGCAGCTTTGGAGCGGGGGACACCGGGGAGCTGTTTTTT; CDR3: CASSFGAGDTGELFF
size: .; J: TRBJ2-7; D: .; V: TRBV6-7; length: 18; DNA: TGTGCCAGCAACCCACCCATCAACCCCCCCGGGACCAACTACGAGCAGTACTTC; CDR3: CASNPPINPPGTNYEQYF
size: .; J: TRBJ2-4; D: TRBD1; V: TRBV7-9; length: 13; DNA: TGTGCCAGCAGTAGACAGGGGCCAAACATTCAGTACTTC; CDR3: CASSRQGPNIQYF
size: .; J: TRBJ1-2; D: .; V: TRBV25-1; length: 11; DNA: TGTGCCAGCATAGGGCTGAGGGGCTACACCTTC; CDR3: CASIGLRGYTF
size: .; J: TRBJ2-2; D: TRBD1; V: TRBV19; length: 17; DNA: TGTGCCAGTAGTAAACCATCAGGGGGCGCTTACACCGGGGAGCTGTTTTTT; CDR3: CASSKPSGGAYTGELFF
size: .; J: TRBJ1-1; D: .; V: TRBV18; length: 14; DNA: TGTGCCAGCTCACCTCAGGGAAGGAACACTGAAGCTTTCTTT; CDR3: CASSPQGRNTEAFF
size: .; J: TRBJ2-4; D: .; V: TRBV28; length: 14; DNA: TGTGCCAGCAGTTTAAGCGGAGGCGAAAACATTCAGTACTTC; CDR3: CASSLSGGENIQYF
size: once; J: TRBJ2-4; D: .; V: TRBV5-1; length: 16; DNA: TGCGCCAGCAGTCGAGGCGAGGACAGCCGCCAAGACATTCAGTACTTC; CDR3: CASSRGEDSRQDIQYF
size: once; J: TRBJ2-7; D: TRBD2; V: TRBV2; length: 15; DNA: TGTGCCAGCAGTGATCGACTAGCGGACCTCTACGAGCAGTACTTC; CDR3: CASSDRLADLYEQYF
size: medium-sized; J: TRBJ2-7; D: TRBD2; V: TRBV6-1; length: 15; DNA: TGTGCCAGCAGTGAAGCTAGCGGGACCTCCTACGAGCAGTACTTC; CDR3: CASSEASGTSYEQYF
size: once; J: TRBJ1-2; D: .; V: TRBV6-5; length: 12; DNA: TGTGCCAGCAGCCACCGGACCTATGGCTACACCTTC; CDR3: CASSHRTYGYTF
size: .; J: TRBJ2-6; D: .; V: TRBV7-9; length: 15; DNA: TGTGCCAGCAGCTTATGGAGCTCTGGGGCCAACGTCCTGACTTTC; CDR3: CASSLWSSGANVLTF
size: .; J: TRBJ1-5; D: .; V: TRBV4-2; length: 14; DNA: TGTGCCAGCAGCTTGGCTGGGGGCAATCAGCCCCAGCATTTT; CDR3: CASSLAGGNQPQHF
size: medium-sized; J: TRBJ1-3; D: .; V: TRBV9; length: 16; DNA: TGTGCCAGCAGCGTATCGTGGGGAAGGGTGAGAGACACCATATATTTT; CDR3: CASSVSWGRVRDTIYF
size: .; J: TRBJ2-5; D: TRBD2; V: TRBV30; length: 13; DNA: TGTGCCTGGAGTGCGGGTAGCGGGGAGACCCAGTACTTC; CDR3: CAWSAGSGETQYF
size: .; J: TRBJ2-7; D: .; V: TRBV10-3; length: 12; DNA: TGTGCCACGGGGGAGGTAAGAAACGAGCAGTACTTC; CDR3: CATGEVRNEQYF
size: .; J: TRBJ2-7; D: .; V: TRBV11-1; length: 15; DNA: TGTGCCAGCAGCCCTAAGTTACGGGGATCCTACGAGCAGTACTTC; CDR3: CASSPKLRGSYEQYF
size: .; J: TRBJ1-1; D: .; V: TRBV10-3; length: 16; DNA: TGTGCCATCAGTGATTTTGGGTTGGCAGGGAACACTGAAGCTTTCTTT; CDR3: CAISDFGLAGNTEAFF